These 2 T cell receptor beta chains share one sample of origin, sequenced in a study of cytomegalovirus exposure and HLA in healthy donors. The PCR had 60 Vbeta and 13 Jbeta primers. The protocol was immunoSEQ multiplex PCR, while the TCRdb copy is restricted to in-frame clones and leaves out a portion. Here the sample spans some 150,000 clones, 70% to 80% being singletons. Sample: PBMCs. All receptors come from a female donor in good health and CMV-seronegative.

The V and J genes are TRBV30 and TRBJ2-7, with a tentative D call TRBD1 (6 bases). Germline CDR1 is GTSNPN and CDR2 is SVGIG (reference sequence). This CDR3 is 13 amino acids long. V was trimmed by 1 base and J by 6 bases, leaving 13 bases between them. CDR3 amino acids: CAWSALQGGEQYF. In DNA form, the CDR3 reads TGTGCCTGGAGTGCACTACAGGGCGGCGAGCAGTACTTC.

In this sample, this clone turned up once. The V and J genes are TRBV11-2 and TRBJ1-2; D remains ambiguous. This CDR3 contains 12 residues. Germline V gene sequence: CDR1 SGHAT, CDR2 FQNNGV. Deletions cut 0 bases from V and 7 bases from J, with 6 bases between. The CDR3 region is CASSLDRSGYTF. CDR3 nucleotide sequence: TGTGCCAGCAGCTTAGATCGGAGTGGCTACACCTTC.